The clone carrying this T cell receptor beta chain was counted ten times or more. The antigen remains undetermined. The data belong to a study of molecular identifiers for immune sequencing clone quantification. Regarding the study as a whole: One cell's worth of spiked Jurkat TCR RNA was reportedly detectable among about a million naive cells. Clone sizes that are highly expanded could be underestimated when identical TCR molecules share a barcode.

Previously reported methods and listed TCR primers produced the bulk TCR libraries. TCRdb reprocessed the PCR reads with MiXCR, giving one entry per CDR3 protein. This table holds nearly 55,000 distinct CDR3 sequences, roughly 38% found once. The CDR3 totals 18 residues. V lost 3 bases and J 0 bases, leaving 23 bases between the germline ends. The germline gives CDR1 SQVTM, CDR2 ANQGSEA. With 10%, 30% or 50% of RNA, roughly 17,000 to 1,000,000 naive CD8 T cells were sequenced. The sequence was collected from a human donor in good health. Some libraries in this study had Jurkat cell RNA spiked in. The sequenced material came from naive CD8+ T cells from blood, with Jurkat cell RNA spiked in. The subset was: FACS-sorted CD8+CD4-CCR7+CD45RA+ naive T cells. The chain couples TRBV29-1 to TRBJ2-5, with a weak D call TRBD2 (5 bases). CDR3 amino acids: CSVDYPPPSGPYQETQYF. CDR3 DNA: TGCAGCGTTGACTACCCCCCACCCAGCGGACCGTACCAAGAGACCCAGTACTTC.